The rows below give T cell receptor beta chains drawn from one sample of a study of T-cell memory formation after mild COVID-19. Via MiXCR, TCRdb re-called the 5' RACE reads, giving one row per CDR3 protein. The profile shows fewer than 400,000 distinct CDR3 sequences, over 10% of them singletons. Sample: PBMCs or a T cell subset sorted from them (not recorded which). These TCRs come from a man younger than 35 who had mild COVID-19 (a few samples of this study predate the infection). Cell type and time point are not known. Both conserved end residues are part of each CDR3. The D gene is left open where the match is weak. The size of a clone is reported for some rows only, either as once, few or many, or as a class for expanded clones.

CASSPGQRGPPAEQYF TGTGCCAGCAGTCCCGGACAGCGGGGGCCCCCTGCCGAGCAGTACTTC TRBD2 once TRBJ2-7 TRBV12-3/TRBV12-4
CSAVGLAVSYEQYF TGCAGTGCCGTGGGACTAGCGGTCTCCTACGAGCAGTACTTC TRBD2 few TRBJ2-7 TRBV20-1
CASSLAAAGGTDTQYF TGTGCCAGCAGCTTAGCTGCTGCGGGGGGCACAGATACGCAGTATTTT TRBD2 few TRBJ2-3 TRBV7-2
CASSFQGFEAFF TGTGCCAGCAGCTTTCAGGGCTTTGAAGCTTTCTTT - few TRBJ1-1 TRBV7-9
CSAPKLAGEETQYF TGCAGTGCTCCAAAACTAGCGGGAGAGGAGACCCAGTACTTC TRBD2 many TRBJ2-5 TRBV20-1
CAISPPGTVRETQYF TGTGCCATCTCACCGCCGGGGACTGTACGAGAGACCCAGTACTTC - many TRBJ2-5 TRBV19
CASSQAAGGPWNYGYTF TGCGCCAGCAGCCAAGCAGCGGGAGGACCTTGGAACTATGGCTACACCTTC - few TRBJ1-2 TRBV4-1
CASSIPGVSRGEQYF TGTGCCAGTAGTATCCCGGGAGTTTCAAGGGGCGAGCAGTACTTC - - TRBJ2-7 TRBV19
CASSLLQEGFEKLFF TGTGCCAGCAGCTTATTACAGGAGGGTTTTGAAAAACTGTTTTTT - - TRBJ1-4 TRBV7-6
CASSFTQEGDTQYF TGTGCCAGCAGCTTCACCCAAGAGGGAGATACGCAGTATTTT - few TRBJ2-3 TRBV7-9
CASGSSGGAETQYF TGTGCCAGCGGGTCTAGCGGGGGGGCCGAGACCCAGTACTTC TRBD2 few TRBJ2-5 TRBV12-3/TRBV12-4
CASSYSIVPGDNSPLHF TGTGCCAGCAGTTACTCGATAGTCCCGGGGGATAATTCACCCCTCCACTTT - - TRBJ1-6 TRBV6-5
CASSLRSGYNSPLHF TGCGCCAGCAGCCTCCGATCAGGGTATAATTCACCCCTCCACTTT - - TRBJ1-6 TRBV4-1
CSAKDSGTARLSTEAFF TGCAGTGCTAAGGATTCCGGGACGGCAAGGCTAAGCACTGAAGCTTTCTTT - - TRBJ1-1 TRBV20-1
CASSRAGVNQPQHF TGCGCCAGCAGCCGGGCAGGGGTAAATCAGCCCCAGCATTTT - - TRBJ1-5 TRBV4-1
CASSQEQVGDRHGELFF TGCGCCAGCAGCCAAGAGCAAGTAGGAGACCGACACGGGGAGCTGTTTTTT - few TRBJ2-2 TRBV4-3
CASSFSVGEAFF TGTGCCAGCAGCTTTTCAGTGGGTGAAGCTTTCTTT - few TRBJ1-1 TRBV7-9
CASRQGIGNEQFF TGTGCCAGCAGACAGGGGATCGGGAATGAGCAGTTCTTC TRBD1 many TRBJ2-1 TRBV12-3/TRBV12-4
CSASNPRGAGELFF TGCAGTGCTAGTAACCCAAGGGGCGCCGGGGAGCTGTTTTTT - many TRBJ2-2 TRBV20-1
CASSLEGQSYEQYF TGCGCCAGCAGCTTGGAGGGACAGAGCTACGAGCAGTACTTC TRBD1 - TRBJ2-7 TRBV5-1
CASRGQGAWNEQFF TGTGCCAGCAGAGGACAGGGGGCCTGGAATGAGCAGTTCTTC TRBD1 - TRBJ2-1 TRBV6-5
CASSYSIMYEQYF TGTGCCAGCAGTTACTCCATCATGTACGAGCAGTACTTC - - TRBJ2-7 TRBV6-2/TRBV6-3
CASTDPGAGRAADTQYF TGTGCCAGCACCGACCCCGGTGCAGGGAGAGCAGCAGATACGCAGTATTTT - few TRBJ2-3 TRBV6-2/TRBV6-3